This T cell receptor beta chain was found in a study of cytomegalovirus exposure and HLA in healthy donors (dated by TCRdb to about 2017). At the level of the whole study: An earlier analysis of roughly 610 of the donors reported under 300 Gb of sequence data and 117 million unique TCR beta sequences obtained from around 170 million T cells. Roughly 290 gigabases of sequencing data and 70 million to 95 million unique TCR sequences made up an early release that covered over 550 HLA-typed donors. Of the 300 to 500 genotyped donors, 75% to 85% were placed in the genetic ancestry cluster associated with self-reported Caucasian donors. The study aimed to test whether cataloging public T cell receptors could reveal signatures of past pathogen exposure. The T cell repertoires of 666 subjects were profiled by immunosequencing and related to cytomegalovirus serostatus. Along with the approximately 600-subject first cohort, a separate validation cohort of more than 90 different subjects was used. To predict cytomegalovirus infection status, the study combined high-throughput TCR immunosequencing, statistical association of individual TCRs with disease status, and machine learning. To study patterns of TCR occurrence, a later analysis re-analyzed previously published TCR beta repertoires from 666 donors and added high-resolution HLA genotyping. Rather than using new phenotypic data, the later analysis identified candidate immune exposures from TCR beta sequences and from how often those sequences occurred across donors. An earlier analysis of some 600 of the donors applied high-throughput TCR beta sequencing to assess whether each TCR beta V gene segment acted as functional or pseudogenic. Alongside the repertoire data, information on donor age, sex, ethnicity and CMV serostatus was compiled. A later genetic analysis took genome-wide SNP genotypes for about 55% of the roughly 700 donors and used that subset as a discovery cohort. All discovery cohort repertoires had been generated on a single sequencing platform. HLA typing included class I and class II loci at four-digit resolution. The number of donors typed differed by locus, with 629-630 for A, B, C, DRB1 and DQB1, around 560 for DQA1, 600 to 610 for DPA1, and around 460 for DPB1. Several DR-DQ haplotypes were treated as single units for association and clustering because of strong linkage in the cohort. Among 398 genotyped donors of the cohort, an average of approximately 220,000 unique TCR beta nucleotide sequences was sequenced per donor, of which 15% to 20% were non-productive. Broader findings and caveats from the paper: In the study, about 150 TCR beta chains were listed as associated with cytomegalovirus. Correlated functional status among segregating V segments might be attributable to linkage disequilibrium, but an unknown experimental factor could not be ruled out. It was suggested by the authors that the approach could potentially be generalized to other disease states and immunological phenotypes. Immune exposure information for the cohort was limited to CMV serostatus. The classifier was reported to diagnose cytomegalovirus status with high specificity and sensitivity in both the original and validation cohorts. The 87-base-pair reads could not distinguish some IMGT-functional V segments, including TRBV6-2 and TRBV6-3, so those segments were excluded. According to a later analysis, TCR association rates differed among HLA loci, with DRB1 alleles showing the most associated TCRs and HLA-C alleles showing the fewest. When HLA alleles, especially DR and DQ, strongly co-occurred, attributing TCR associations to individual alleles was difficult. Because some donors lacked HLA typing at each locus, the association tests relied only on the typed subset. In this cohort, only TCR beta chains were sequenced, and detectable features were limited by the absence of alpha or paired-chain data. A further reported finding was that TCR beta sequences accurately predicted the HLA-A and HLA-B alleles for most subjects in the first cohort. Because counts were too low, seventeen rarely observed V segments, including chromosome 9 orphons, were excluded from the earlier analysis of around 640 of the donors. A later analysis reported that several top co-occurrence clusters appeared linked to parvovirus B19, influenza, CMV and Epstein-Barr virus. Across donors, most TCR sequences were observed very rarely, whereas some public TCRs were present in many individuals. In a later genetic analysis, a missense DCLRE1C variant was associated with V-gene and J-gene trimming of TCR beta chains, and the association was replicated in an independent cohort. A cluster of highly shared sequence variants was judged likely to represent a technical artifact of the sequencing pipeline. At a false discovery rate of 0.05, a later analysis linked 16,951 TCR beta sequences to specific HLA alleles. Roughly uniform sequencing depth across donors was assumed in presence/absence analyses, although this assumption may not hold. In a later genetic analysis, fewer N-insertions in productive TCRs were reported among donors in an Asian-associated ancestry cluster than the roughly 640-donor mean. In an earlier analysis of 587 of the donors, most TCR beta V segments appeared in productive rearrangements about 87% or about 30% of the time, broadly matching IMGT annotations. In vitro tests confirmed that a few of the cytomegalovirus-associated TCR beta chains recognize cytomegalovirus antigens. In a later analysis, most CMV-associated TCR beta chains were found to appear HLA-restricted, with HLA associations seemingly driven largely by CMV exposure. In a later analysis, HLA-associated TCR beta chains were found to be more clonally expanded and to have lower generation probabilities than equally common non-associated chains.

CDR1 SEHNR and CDR2 FQNEAQ are derived from the germline V gene (reference sequence). Including the terminal cysteine and phenylalanine, the CDR3 comprises 16 residues. Only the CDR3 DNA is retained, 48 bases long and in frame from the first base. V is trimmed back by 2 bases and J by 4 bases, and the junction contains 10 bases that no gene match accounts for. Notes on this clone: Its recognized antigen is unknown. Nothing much larger sits one base from this clone, and base qualities are not available.

The cohort consisted of approximately 670 healthy bone marrow donors. At the time of sampling, every cohort member was nominally healthy, though immune exposures that went unrecorded were likely present. The donor tested CMV seropositive, placing the donor among the roughly 300 seropositive members of the cohort. A peripheral blood sample was provided by each donor, and peripheral blood mononuclear cells were used for TCR beta sequencing. Genomic DNA extraction from the blood cell samples was performed with the Qiagen DNeasy Blood Extraction Kit. The library relied on the immunoSEQ multiplex PCR assay. For the multiplex PCR, a mixture combining 60 forward primers for TCR Vbeta segments and 13 reverse primers for TCR Jbeta segments was used. Amplification of the CDR3 region of rearranged TCR beta genes was performed with a multiplex PCR assay on genomic DNA. Amplified TCR beta libraries were sequenced as 87-base-pair reads on the Illumina HiSeq System. The authors' analysis ran thus. A later analysis tallied roughly 76 million unique TCR beta chains across the 666 repertoires, and some 10 million of those chains were shared by two or more donors. To remove PCR and sequencing errors, raw reads were error-corrected and collapsed into unique sequences using a nearest-neighbor algorithm that merged closely related sequences. V, D and J gene segments were assigned by aligning CDR3 sequences to IMGT reference sequences. Each retained sequence needed at least a six-nucleotide match to both a V gene segment and a J gene segment. A rearrangement was called productive if the CDR3 had no stop codons and remained in frame with V and J, and every other rearrangement was called non-productive. Following IMGT convention, CDR3 was defined as the stretch from the second conserved V-encoded cysteine to the conserved J-encoded phenylalanine. Sequences without an unambiguous match to a single V gene segment were excluded from the earlier analysis of about 640 of the donors. An earlier analysis of around 600 of the donors classified V segments as functional when productive rearrangements were above 56.7% and as segregating when the standard deviation between donors was above 5%. A statistical classification framework was developed to diagnose cytomegalovirus status using the catalog of TCR beta chain sequences. V and J gene assignment, in a later analysis, came from comparing TCR nucleotide sequences with IMGT/GENE-DB human TR gene sequences. Using the TCRdist pipeline, a later analysis assigned CDR3 sequences along with most-parsimonious VDJ recombination scenarios. In a later analysis, each TCR beta chain was defined by its CDR3 amino acid sequence together with its V-gene family, and reads without a unique V-gene family were excluded. In a later analysis, around 600 highly shared, low-generation-probability nucleotide sequences were removed to address suspected cross-contamination and a sequencing artifact. For each public chain, a later analysis derived a clonal expansion index from normalized ranks of inferred template counts within each repertoire. In a later analysis, generation probabilities were computed with a VDJ recombination model fitted to out-of-frame rearrangements, and the resulting probabilities were checked against IGoR. A later analysis scored TCR-TCR, TCR-HLA and TCR-CMV co-occurrence with hypergeometric tests, applying a repertoire-size bias correction to TCR pairs. To estimate false discovery rates, a later analysis permuted the HLA or CMV assignments 20 times. In a later analysis, co-occurring TCRs were grouped using DBSCAN, with TCRdist sequence similarity added in when clustering inside HLA-allele-positive subsets. Repertoires with fewer than 30,000 or more than 120,000 public chains, plus five repertoires with anomalous nucleotide sharing, were excluded from co-occurrence clustering. Imported from immuneACCESS, the table was reduced by TCRdb to in-frame sequences with V and J called. These copies leave out some clones; in studies compared against another copy, an unresolved V gene accounts for under half, and the cause of the remainder is not known. V, J and clone size derive from that table, while D and trimming were established from the DNA sequence. The sample contains 190,000 or so clones, 82% of them found a single time. Of the sample, 6.5% is held by the ten largest clones.

The chain couples TRBV7-9 to TRBJ1-2, and 7 junction bases match TRBD1. The sequencing sample was made of PBMCs. The origin of this receptor is a woman aged 50 to 65 in good health and CMV-seropositive. This receptor carries the CDR3 CASSLNGQVASYGYTF. The DNA is as follows: TGTGCCAGCAGCTTAAACGGACAGGTGGCGAGCTATGGCTACACCTTC.